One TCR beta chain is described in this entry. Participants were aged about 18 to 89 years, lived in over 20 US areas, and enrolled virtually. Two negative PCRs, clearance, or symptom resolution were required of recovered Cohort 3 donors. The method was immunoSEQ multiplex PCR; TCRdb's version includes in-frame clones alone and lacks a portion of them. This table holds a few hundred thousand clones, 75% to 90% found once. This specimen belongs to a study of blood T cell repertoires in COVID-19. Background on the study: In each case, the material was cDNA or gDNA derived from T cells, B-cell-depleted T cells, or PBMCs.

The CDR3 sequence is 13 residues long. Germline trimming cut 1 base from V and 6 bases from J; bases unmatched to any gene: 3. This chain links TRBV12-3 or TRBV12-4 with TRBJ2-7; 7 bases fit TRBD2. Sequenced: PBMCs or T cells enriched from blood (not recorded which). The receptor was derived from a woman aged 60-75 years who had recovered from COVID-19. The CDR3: CASSLGGGGEQYV. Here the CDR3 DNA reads TGTGCCAGCAGTTTAGGCGGGGGAGGCGAGCAGTACGTC.